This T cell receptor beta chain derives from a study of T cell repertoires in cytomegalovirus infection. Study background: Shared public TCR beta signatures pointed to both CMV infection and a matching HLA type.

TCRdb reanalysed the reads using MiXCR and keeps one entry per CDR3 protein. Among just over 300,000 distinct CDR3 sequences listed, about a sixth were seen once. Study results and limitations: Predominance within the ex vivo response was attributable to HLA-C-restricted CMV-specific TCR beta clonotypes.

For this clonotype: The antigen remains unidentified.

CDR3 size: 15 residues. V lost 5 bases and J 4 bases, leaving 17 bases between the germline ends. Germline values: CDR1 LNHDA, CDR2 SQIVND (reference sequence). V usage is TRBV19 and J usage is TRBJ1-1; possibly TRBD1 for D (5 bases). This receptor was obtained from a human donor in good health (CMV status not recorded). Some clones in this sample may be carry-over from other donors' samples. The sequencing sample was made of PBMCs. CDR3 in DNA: TGTGCCAGTAGTCCTTGGGGGAGAGGCGGCACTGAAGCTTTCTTT. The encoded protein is CASSPWGRGGTEAFF.